Detailed here is one T cell receptor (beta chain). Its matching antigen is unknown. The sample comes from a study of T cell responses to AZD1222 COVID-19 vaccine. The study, taken as a whole, reports: Nearly half of spike-specific TCRs reportedly target unmutated variant regions. The repertoires were collected only after the peak T cell response.

Using immunoSEQ multiplex PCR, the repertoire was profiled, and TCRdb retains in-frame clones only, with some absent. Of 120,000 or so clones listed, 88% are singletons. J lost 6 bases, V lost 5 bases, and 6 bases had no gene match. The CDR3 runs to 15 residues. Germline values: CDR1 MNHEY, CDR2 SVGAGI. This specimen consisted of peripheral blood, obtained on day 0 of AZD1222 vaccination. This sequence joins TRBV6-5 and TRBJ1-5; 11 nucleotides match TRBD1. This TCR came from an adult in good health. The CDR3 DNA follows: TGTGCCAGCAGTATCGGACAGGGGGCTCGTCAGCCCCAGCATTTT. As protein: CASSIGQGARQPQHF.